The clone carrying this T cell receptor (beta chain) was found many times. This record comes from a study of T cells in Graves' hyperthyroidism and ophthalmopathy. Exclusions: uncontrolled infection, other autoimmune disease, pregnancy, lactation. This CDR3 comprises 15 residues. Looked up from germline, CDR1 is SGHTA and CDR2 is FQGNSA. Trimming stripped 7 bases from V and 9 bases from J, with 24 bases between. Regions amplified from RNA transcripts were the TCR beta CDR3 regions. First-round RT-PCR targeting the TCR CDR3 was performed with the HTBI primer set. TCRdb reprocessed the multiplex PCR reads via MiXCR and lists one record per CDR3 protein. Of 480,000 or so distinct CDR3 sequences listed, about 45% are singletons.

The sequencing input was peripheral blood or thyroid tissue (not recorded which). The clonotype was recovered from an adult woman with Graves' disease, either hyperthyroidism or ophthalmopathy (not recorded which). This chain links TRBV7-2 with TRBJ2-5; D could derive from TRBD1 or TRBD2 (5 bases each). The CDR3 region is CASNKPGRFRLAQYF. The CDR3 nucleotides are TGTGCCAGCAACAAGCCGGGACGGTTTAGGTTGGCCCAGTACTTC.